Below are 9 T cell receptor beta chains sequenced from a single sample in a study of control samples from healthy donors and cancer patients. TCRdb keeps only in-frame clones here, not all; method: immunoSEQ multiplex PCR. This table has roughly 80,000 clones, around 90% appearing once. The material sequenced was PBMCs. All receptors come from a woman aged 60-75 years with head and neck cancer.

The CDR3 DNA follows: TGTGCCAGCAGTATGACTAGTGGTGAGCAGTTCTTC. The encoded protein is CASSMTSGEQFF. The V call is TRBV28, the J call TRBJ2-1; TRBD2 is a possible D gene (6 bases). The CDR3 is 12 residues long. The ends were cut back, 5 bases at V and 9 bases at J, with 11 bases in the middle. CDR1 is MDHEN and CDR2 is SYDVKM in the germline V gene.

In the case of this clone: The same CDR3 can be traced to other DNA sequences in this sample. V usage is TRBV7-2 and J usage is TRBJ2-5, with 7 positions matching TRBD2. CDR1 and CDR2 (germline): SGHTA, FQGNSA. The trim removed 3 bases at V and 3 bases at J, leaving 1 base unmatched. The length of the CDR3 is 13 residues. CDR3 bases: TGTGCCAGCAGCTTTGCGGGAGAAGAGACCCAGTACTTC. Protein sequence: CASSFAGEETQYF.

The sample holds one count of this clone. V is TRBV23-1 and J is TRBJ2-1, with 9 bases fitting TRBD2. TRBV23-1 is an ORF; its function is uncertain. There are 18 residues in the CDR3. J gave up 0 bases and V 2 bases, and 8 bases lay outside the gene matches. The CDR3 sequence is CASSQGLATYSSYNEQFF. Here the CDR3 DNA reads TGCGCCAGCAGTCAAGGACTAGCGACGTATAGCTCCTACAATGAGCAGTTCTTC.

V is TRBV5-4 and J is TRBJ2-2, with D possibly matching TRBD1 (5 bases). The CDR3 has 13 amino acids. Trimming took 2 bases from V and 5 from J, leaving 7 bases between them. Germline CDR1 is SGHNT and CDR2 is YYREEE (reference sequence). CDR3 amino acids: CASSLDRTGELFF. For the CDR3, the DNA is TGTGCCAGCAGCTTAGACAGAACCGGGGAGCTGTTTTTT.

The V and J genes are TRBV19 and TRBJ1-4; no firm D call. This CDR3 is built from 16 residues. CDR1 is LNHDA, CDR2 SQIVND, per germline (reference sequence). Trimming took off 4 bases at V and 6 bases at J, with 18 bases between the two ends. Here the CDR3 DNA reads TGTGCCAGTAGTAGTGGTAGAGGTGGCCTGTATGAAAAACTGTTTTTT. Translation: CASSSGRGGLYEKLFF.

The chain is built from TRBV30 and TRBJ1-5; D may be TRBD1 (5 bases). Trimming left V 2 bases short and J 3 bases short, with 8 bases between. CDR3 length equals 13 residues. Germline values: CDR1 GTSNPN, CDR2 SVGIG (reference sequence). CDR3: CAWSSGANQPQHF. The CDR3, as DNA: TGTGCCTGGAGTTCCGGGGCCAATCAGCCCCAGCATTTT.

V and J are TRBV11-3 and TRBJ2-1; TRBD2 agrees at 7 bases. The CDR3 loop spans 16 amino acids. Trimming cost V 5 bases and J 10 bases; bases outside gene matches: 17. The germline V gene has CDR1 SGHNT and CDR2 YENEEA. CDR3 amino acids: CASSPLGASGPQEQFF. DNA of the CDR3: TGTGCCAGCAGCCCCCTAGGGGCTAGCGGCCCCCAGGAGCAGTTCTTC.

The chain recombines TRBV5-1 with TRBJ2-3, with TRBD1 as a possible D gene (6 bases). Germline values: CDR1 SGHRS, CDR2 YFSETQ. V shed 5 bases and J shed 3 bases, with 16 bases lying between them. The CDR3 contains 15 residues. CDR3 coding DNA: TGCGCCAGCAGAGGGTTTGAAAGGGGGACAGATACGCAGTATTTT. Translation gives CASRGFERGTDTQYF.

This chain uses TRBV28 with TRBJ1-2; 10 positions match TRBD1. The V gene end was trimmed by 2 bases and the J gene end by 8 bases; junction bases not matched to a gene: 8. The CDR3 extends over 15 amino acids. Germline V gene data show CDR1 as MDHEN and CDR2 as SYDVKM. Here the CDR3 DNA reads TGTGCCAGCAGTTTAGGGCGACAGGGGGCAAGGGGCTACACCTTC. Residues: CASSLGRQGARGYTF.